Following are 18 T cell receptor beta chains from one sample sequenced in a study of control samples from healthy donors and cancer patients. TCRdb's copy holds only in-frame clones and misses some; the assay was immunoSEQ multiplex PCR. The sample records about 410,000 clones, 80% to 95% being singletons. Sequenced sample: PBMCs. The receptors were sampled from a man aged 35 to 55 with head and neck cancer.

The rearrangement uses TRBV19 and TRBJ2-2; 10 bases match TRBD2. Unmatched junction bases numbered 12, after V lost 0 bases and J lost 5 bases. CDR1 and CDR2 from the germline V gene are LNHDA and SQIVND (reference sequence). This CDR3 has 19 residues. This chain's CDR3 is CASSIDRLAGVMGTGELFF. CDR3 nucleotide sequence: TGTGCCAGTAGTATAGATCGGCTAGCGGGAGTGATGGGTACCGGGGAGCTGTTTTTT. Supplemented by reference TRBV19 and TRBJ2-2, the full variable domain reads DGGITQSPKYLFRKEGQNVTLSCEQNLNHDAMYWYRQDPGQGLRLIYYSQIVNDFQKGDIAEGYSVSREKKESFPLTVTSAQKNPTAFYLCASSIDRLAGVMGTGELFFGEGSRLTVL.

The chain uses TRBV11-2 and TRBJ1-3, with D possibly TRBD1 on 5 matching bases. Germline V CDR1 and CDR2: SGHAT, FQNNGV. The CDR3 totals 16 residues. V was clipped by 4 bases and J by 2 bases, with 15 bases between them. The CDR3 loop is CASSWPAGVAGNTIYF. In nucleotides, the CDR3 is TGTGCCAGCAGCTGGCCCGCGGGGGTGGCTGGAAACACCATATATTTT.

This clone has a handful of counts. The chain is built from TRBV30 and TRBJ1-5; no firm D call. V lost 0 bases, J lost 4 bases, and 13 bases lay in between. Germline V gene sequence: CDR1 GTSNPN, CDR2 SVGIG (reference sequence). This CDR3 has 15 residues. CDR3 bases: TGTGCCTGGAGTGTACGATCCAGTCTGAATCAGCCCCAGCATTTT. Translation gives CAWSVRSSLNQPQHF.

The chain combines TRBV5-1 with TRBJ2-2, with D unresolved. Germline CDR1 is SGHRS and CDR2 is YFSETQ. The CDR3 runs to 18 residues. Trimming removed 4 bases at V and 5 bases at J, with 24 bases between. CDR3 protein: CASSLPGGRIPLTGELFF. Written as DNA, the CDR3 is TGCGCCAGCAGCCTCCCGGGTGGTCGCATCCCCTTGACCGGGGAGCTGTTTTTT.

This sequence joins TRBV3-1 (or the pseudogene TRBV3-2) and TRBJ1-1; D perhaps matches TRBD1 (5 bases). The CDR3 consists of 12 residues. Looked up from germline, CDR1 is LGHDT and CDR2 is YNNKEL (reference sequence). The ends were cut back, 3 bases at V and 6 bases at J, with 8 bases in the middle. CDR3 sequence: CASSQWGAEAFF. DNA for the CDR3: TGTGCCAGCAGCCAGTGGGGGGCTGAAGCTTTCTTT.

This clone has only one observation. This sequence joins TRBV4-2 and TRBJ2-7; D unclear. The CDR3 contains 15 residues. Per the germline V gene, CDR1 is LGHNA and CDR2 is YNFKEQ. Trimming left V 4 bases short and J 5 bases short, with 18 bases between. The CDR3 sequence is CASSLLRTANNEQYF. CDR3 nucleotide sequence: TGTGCCAGCAGCCTCCTTAGGACCGCGAATAACGAGCAGTACTTC.

The chain employs TRBV27 and TRBJ2-1; D unresolved. The germline V and J ends were trimmed by 2 bases and 5 bases, with 16 bases remaining between them. This CDR3 is built from 16 residues. The germline V gene encodes CDR1 MNHEY and CDR2 SMNVEV (reference sequence). The CDR3 protein is CASSLVTDVLNNEQFF. CDR3 DNA: TGTGCCAGCAGTTTAGTAACAGACGTCCTAAACAATGAGCAGTTCTTC.

The J gene is TRBJ2-5, the V gene TRBV4-1; 9 bases match TRBD1. The CDR3 loop spans 16 amino acids. V dropped 2 bases and J dropped 5; count of bases not matched to a gene: 9. Germline-derived CDR1 and CDR2 are MGHRA and YSYEKL. This CDR3 is CASSQPGQGSRETQYF. CDR3 nucleotide sequence: TGCGCCAGCAGCCAACCGGGACAGGGTTCCCGGGAGACCCAGTACTTC.

V and J are TRBV3-1 (or the pseudogene TRBV3-2) and TRBJ2-2, with no clear D. V dropped 1 base and J dropped 6 bases, with 9 bases sitting between them. Germline values: CDR1 LGHDT, CDR2 YNNKEL (reference sequence). The CDR3 contains 14 residues. The CDR3 DNA reads TGTGCCAGCAGCCAAGTCAGAATTTCCGGGGAGCTGTTTTTT. Protein product: CASSQVRISGELFF.

This chain joins TRBV6-5 and TRBJ1-2, with D maybe TRBD1 (6 bases). The CDR3 has 14 amino acids. With 10 bases removed from V and 8 bases from J, the gap between germline ends came to 23 bases. Germline V gene lookup returns CDR1 MNHEY and CDR2 SVGAGI. The CDR3 sequence is CATQVTGGRQGYTF. The CDR3 DNA follows: TGTGCCACTCAGGTGACGGGGGGGCGTCAAGGCTACACCTTC.

This clone has more than one count but fewer than ten. The chain links TRBV6-6 to TRBJ1-2; D gene unclear. This CDR3 is 12 amino acids long. CDR1 is MNHNY, CDR2 SVGAGI, per germline (reference sequence). Deletions cut 3 bases from V and 8 bases from J, with 10 bases between. CDR3 nucleotide sequence: TGTGCCAGCAGTTATTGGGCCGGGGGCTACACCTTC. Translating it yields CASSYWAGGYTF.

This clone appeared a single time. J is TRBJ2-2 and V is TRBV29-1; D call uncertain. The germline gives CDR1 SQVTM, CDR2 ANQGSEA. Trimming pared 4 bases from V and 8 bases from J, leaving 8 bases between. This CDR3 has 11 residues. The CDR3 is CSVVGNGELFF. The CDR3 region has the DNA TGCAGCGTTGTTGGGAATGGGGAGCTGTTTTTT.

This chain links TRBV7-6 with TRBJ1-1; 11 bases line up with TRBD1. V dropped 5 bases and J dropped 4; count of bases not matched to a gene: 6. The germline V gene has CDR1 SGHVS and CDR2 FNYEAQ. This CDR3 spans 15 amino acids. The CDR3 reads CASSDTGTGGTEAFF. The CDR3, as DNA: TGTGCCAGCAGCGACACCGGGACAGGGGGCACTGAAGCTTTCTTT.

The J gene is TRBJ1-6, the V gene TRBV3-1 (or the pseudogene TRBV3-2), with a weak D call TRBD1 (6 bases). Trimming removed 3 bases at V and 9 bases at J, with 15 bases between. The CDR3 is made up of 15 amino acids. In germline, CDR1 is LGHDT, CDR2 YNNKEL (reference sequence). The CDR3 DNA reads TGTGCCAGCAGCCACCGAGCATTACAGGGTTCACCCCTCCACTTT. Translating gives CASSHRALQGSPLHF.

In its sample, this clone was seen once. The V and J genes are TRBV6-7 and TRBJ2-2, with D unclear. TRBV6-7 is an ORF for which the function is uncertain. Trimming took off 4 bases at V and 8 bases at J, with 8 bases between the two ends. The CDR3 extends over 12 amino acids. CDR3 protein: CASSSLRGELFF. For the CDR3, the DNA is TGTGCCAGCAGTTCCCTTCGTGGGGAGCTGTTTTTT.

The chain couples TRBV27 to TRBJ1-1; 9 bases are shared with TRBD1. CDR1 and CDR2 (germline): MNHEY, SMNVEV (reference sequence). After removal of 5 bases from V and 0 bases from J, the junction contained 4 bases not matched to a gene. The CDR3 covers 15 residues. The CDR3 DNA follows: TGTGCCAGCAGTCCAGGGACAGGGATGAACACTGAAGCTTTCTTT. Its translation: CASSPGTGMNTEAFF.

This chain links TRBV7-9 with TRBJ1-2, with D unresolved. Looked up from germline, CDR1 is SEHNR and CDR2 is FQNEAQ (reference sequence). V was cut by 1 base and J by 3 bases, with 12 bases left in between. The CDR3 length is 15 residues. This CDR3 reads CASSLGSVQYYGYTF. Written as DNA, the CDR3 is TGTGCCAGCAGCTTAGGATCCGTGCAGTACTATGGCTACACCTTC. Full variable domain (missing parts from reference TRBV7-9 and TRBJ1-2): DTGVSQNPRHKITKRGQNVTFRCDPISEHNRLYWYRQTLGQGPEFLTYFQNEAQLEKSRLLSDRFSAERPKGSFSTLEIQRTEQGDSAMYLCASSLGSVQYYGYTFGSGTRLTVV.

CDR3: CASSEEGLVSDSPLHF. The DNA of the CDR3 is TGTGCCAGCAGTGAAGAGGGGTTGGTCTCGGATTCACCCCTCCACTTT. This chain links TRBV6-1 with TRBJ1-6, with D tentatively TRBD1 (5 bases). Trimming left V 1 base short and J 8 bases short, with 15 bases between. The CDR3 length is 16 residues. From germline, CDR1 is MNHNS and CDR2 SASEGT.